One T cell receptor beta chain is described in this entry. This sample was included in a study of blood T cell repertoires in COVID-19. The CDR3 extends over 15 amino acids. Germline CDR1 reads SGHTA; CDR2 reads FQGTGA. With 5 bases clipped from V and 2 bases from J, the junction kept 8 bases outside the gene matches. Measured with immunoSEQ multiplex PCR; TCRdb has only the in-frame clones, and not every one. The sample has roughly 230,000 clones, 80% to 85% seen once; the top ten hold approximately 4.7%. The specimen sequenced was peripheral blood. This receptor was obtained from a middle-aged man with active or convalescent COVID-19. The chain links TRBV7-3 to TRBJ2-7; 8 nucleotides line up with TRBD2. The CDR3 is CASSLNSGGPYEQYF. The CDR3 coding sequence is TGTGCCAGCAGCCTAAACAGCGGGGGCCCCTACGAGCAGTACTTC. Drawing the rest from reference TRBV7-3 and TRBJ2-7, the complete variable domain is GAGVSQTPSNKVTEKGKYVELRCDPISGHTALYWYRQSLGQGPEFLIYFQGTGAADDSGLPNDRFFAVRPEGSVSTLKIQRTERGDSAVYLCASSLNSGGPYEQYFGPGTRLTVT.